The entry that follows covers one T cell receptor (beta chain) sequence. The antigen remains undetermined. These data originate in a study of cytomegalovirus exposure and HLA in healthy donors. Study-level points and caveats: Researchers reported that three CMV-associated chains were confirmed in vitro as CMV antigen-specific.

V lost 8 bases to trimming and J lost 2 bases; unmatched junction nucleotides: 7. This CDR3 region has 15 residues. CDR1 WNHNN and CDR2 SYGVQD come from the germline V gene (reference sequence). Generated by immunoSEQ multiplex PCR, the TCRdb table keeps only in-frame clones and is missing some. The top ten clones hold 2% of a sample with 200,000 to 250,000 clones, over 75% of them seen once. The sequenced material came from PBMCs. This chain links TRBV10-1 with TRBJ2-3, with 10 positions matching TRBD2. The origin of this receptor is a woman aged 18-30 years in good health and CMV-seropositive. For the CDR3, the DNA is TGCGCCAGCGCAAGCGGGAGGGCCGACACAGATACGCAGTATTTT. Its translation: CASASGRADTDTQYF.